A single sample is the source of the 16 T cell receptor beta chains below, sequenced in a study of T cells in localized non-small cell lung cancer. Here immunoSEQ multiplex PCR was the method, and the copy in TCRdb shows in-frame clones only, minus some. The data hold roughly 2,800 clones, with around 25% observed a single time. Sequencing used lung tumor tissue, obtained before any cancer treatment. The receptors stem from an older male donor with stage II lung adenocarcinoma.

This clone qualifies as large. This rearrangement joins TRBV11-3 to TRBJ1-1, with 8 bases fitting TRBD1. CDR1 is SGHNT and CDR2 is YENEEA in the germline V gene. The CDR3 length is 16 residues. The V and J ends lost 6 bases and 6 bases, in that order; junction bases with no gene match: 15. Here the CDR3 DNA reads TGTGCCAGCAGGGACCTAGACAGGGGTGGATGGGCTGAAGCTTTCTTT. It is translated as CASRDLDRGGWAEAFF. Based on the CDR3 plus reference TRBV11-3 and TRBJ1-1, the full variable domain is EAGVVQSPRYKIIEKKQPVAFWCNPISGHNTLYWYLQNLGQGPELLIRYENEEAVDDSQLPKDRFSAERLKGVDSTLKIQPAELGDSAVYLCASRDLDRGGWAEAFFGQGTRLTVV.

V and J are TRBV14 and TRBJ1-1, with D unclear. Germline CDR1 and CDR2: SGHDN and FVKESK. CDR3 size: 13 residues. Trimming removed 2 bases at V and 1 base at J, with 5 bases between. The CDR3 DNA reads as TGTGCCAGCAGCCAATTACAGAACACTGAAGCTTTCTTT. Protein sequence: CASSQLQNTEAFF.

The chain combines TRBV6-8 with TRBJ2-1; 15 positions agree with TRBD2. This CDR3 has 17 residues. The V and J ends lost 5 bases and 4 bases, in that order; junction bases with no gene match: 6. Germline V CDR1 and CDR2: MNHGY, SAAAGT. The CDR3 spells CASSDGTSGRIYNEQFF. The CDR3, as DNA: TGTGCCAGCAGTGACGGGACTAGCGGGAGGATTTACAATGAGCAGTTCTTC.

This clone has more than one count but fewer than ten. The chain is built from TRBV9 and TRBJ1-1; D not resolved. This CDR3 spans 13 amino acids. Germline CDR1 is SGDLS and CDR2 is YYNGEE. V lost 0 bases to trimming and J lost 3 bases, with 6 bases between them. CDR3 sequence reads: CASSVDGDTEAFF. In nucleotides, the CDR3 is TGTGCCAGCAGCGTAGACGGGGACACTGAAGCTTTCTTT.

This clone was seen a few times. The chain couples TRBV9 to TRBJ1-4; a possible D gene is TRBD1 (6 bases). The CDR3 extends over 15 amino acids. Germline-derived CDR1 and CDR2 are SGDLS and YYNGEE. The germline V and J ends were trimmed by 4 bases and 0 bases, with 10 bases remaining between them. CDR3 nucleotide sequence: TGTGCCAGCAGCCCCACAGGGACAACTAATGAAAAACTGTTTTTT. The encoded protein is CASSPTGTTNEKLFF.

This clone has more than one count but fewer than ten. As DNA, the CDR3 is TGTGCCAGCAGCCTGAGGACAGGGATAGCTGAAGCTTTCTTT. Amino acid sequence: CASSLRTGIAEAFF. V and J are TRBV11-3 and TRBJ1-1; 8 positions match TRBD1. Per germline, CDR1 SGHNT and CDR2 YENEEA. The CDR3 length is 14 residues. With V trimmed by 5 bases and J by 6 bases, 8 bases remained unmatched.

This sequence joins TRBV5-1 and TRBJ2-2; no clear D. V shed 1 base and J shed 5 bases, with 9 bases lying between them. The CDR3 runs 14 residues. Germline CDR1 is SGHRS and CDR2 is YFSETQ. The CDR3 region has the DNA TGCGCCAGCAGCTTGCTAAAGGAAACCGGGGAGCTGTTTTTT. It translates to CASSLLKETGELFF.

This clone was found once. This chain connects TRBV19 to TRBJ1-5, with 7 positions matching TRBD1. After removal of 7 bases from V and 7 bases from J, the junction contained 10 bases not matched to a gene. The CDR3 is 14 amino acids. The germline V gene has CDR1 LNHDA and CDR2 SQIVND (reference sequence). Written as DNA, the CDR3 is TGTGCCAGTATGGTAAAAGGGGGCGGACAGCCCCAGCATTTT. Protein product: CASMVKGGGQPQHF.

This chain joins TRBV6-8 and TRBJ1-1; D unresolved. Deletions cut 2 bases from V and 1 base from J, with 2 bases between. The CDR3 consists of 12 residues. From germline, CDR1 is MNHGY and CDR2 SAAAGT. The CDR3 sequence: CASSYRNTEAFF. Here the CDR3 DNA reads TGTGCCAGCAGTTACAGGAACACTGAAGCTTTCTTT.

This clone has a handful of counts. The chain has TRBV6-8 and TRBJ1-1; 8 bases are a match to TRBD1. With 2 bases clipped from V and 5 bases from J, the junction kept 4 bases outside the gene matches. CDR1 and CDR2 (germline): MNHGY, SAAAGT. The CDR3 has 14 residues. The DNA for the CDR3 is TGTGCCAGCAGTTACCTCAGGGGGCGGACTGAAGCTTTCTTT. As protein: CASSYLRGRTEAFF.

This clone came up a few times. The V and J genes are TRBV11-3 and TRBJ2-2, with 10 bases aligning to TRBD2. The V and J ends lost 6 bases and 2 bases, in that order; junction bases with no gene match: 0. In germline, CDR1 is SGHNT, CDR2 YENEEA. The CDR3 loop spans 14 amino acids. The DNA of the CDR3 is TGTGCCAGCAGACTAGCGGGAAACACCGGGGAGCTGTTTTTT. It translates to CASRLAGNTGELFF.

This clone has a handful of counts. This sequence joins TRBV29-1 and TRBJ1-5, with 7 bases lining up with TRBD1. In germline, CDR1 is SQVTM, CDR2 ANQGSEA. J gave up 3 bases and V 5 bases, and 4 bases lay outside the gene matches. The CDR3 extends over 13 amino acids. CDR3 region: CSVKQGVNQPQHF. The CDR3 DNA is TGCAGCGTTAAGCAGGGGGTCAATCAGCCCCAGCATTTT.

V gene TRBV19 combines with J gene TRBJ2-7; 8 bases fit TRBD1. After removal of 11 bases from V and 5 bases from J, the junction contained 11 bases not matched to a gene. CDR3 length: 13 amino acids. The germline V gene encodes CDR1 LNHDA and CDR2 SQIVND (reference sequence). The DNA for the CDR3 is TGTGCCGGCCAAACAGGGGGAAGCCACGAGCAGTACTTC. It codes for CAGQTGGSHEQYF.

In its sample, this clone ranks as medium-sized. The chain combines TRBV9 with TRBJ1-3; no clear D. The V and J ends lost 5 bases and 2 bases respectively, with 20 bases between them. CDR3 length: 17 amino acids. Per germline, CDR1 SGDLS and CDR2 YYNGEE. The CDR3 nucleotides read TGTGCCAGCAGTGGACCCGATACCCGATCCCCTGGAAACACCATATATTTT. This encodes CASSGPDTRSPGNTIYF.

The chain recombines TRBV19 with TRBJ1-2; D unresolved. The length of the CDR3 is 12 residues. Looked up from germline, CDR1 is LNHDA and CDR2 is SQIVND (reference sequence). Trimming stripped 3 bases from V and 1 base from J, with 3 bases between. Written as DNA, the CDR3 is TGTGCCAGTAGTATTTATAACTATGGCTACACCTTC. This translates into CASSIYNYGYTF.

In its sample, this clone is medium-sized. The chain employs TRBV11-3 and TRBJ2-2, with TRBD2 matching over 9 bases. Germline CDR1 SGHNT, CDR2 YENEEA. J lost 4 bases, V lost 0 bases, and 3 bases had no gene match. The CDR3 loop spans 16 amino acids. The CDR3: CASSLDLAGITGELFF. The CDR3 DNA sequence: TGTGCCAGCAGCTTAGATCTAGCGGGGATCACCGGGGAGCTGTTTTTT.